Shown below are 13 T cell receptor beta chains from a single sample sequenced in a study of cytomegalovirus exposure and HLA in healthy donors. The PCR made use of 60 Vbeta and 13 Jbeta primers. Profiled with immunoSEQ multiplex PCR; TCRdb holds only in-frame clones, not every one. The sample records 150,000 to 200,000 clones, almost 80% being singletons. The source material was PBMCs. Every receptor here comes from a man aged 35-49 years in good health and CMV-seropositive.

The chain combines TRBV28 with TRBJ1-6; tentatively, D is TRBD1 (5 bases). This CDR3 is 13 amino acids long. Trimming removed 6 bases at V and 10 bases at J, with 13 bases between. Germline values: CDR1 MDHEN, CDR2 SYDVKM. The CDR3 DNA reads TGTGCCAGCAGCCTTCCACAGGAATCACCCCTCCACTTT. The encoded protein is CASSLPQESPLHF.

The chain carries TRBV9 and TRBJ2-5; a possible D gene is TRBD1 (6 bases). CDR3 length equals 13 residues. The germline V gene has CDR1 SGDLS and CDR2 YYNGEE. Trimming removed 4 bases at V and 5 bases at J, with 12 bases between. CDR3 coding DNA: TGTGCCAGCAGCAGAATGCAGGGGGAGACCCAGTACTTC. Translation gives CASSRMQGETQYF.

The chain recombines TRBV2 with TRBJ2-7; D is uncertain. Germline-derived CDR1 and CDR2 are SNHLY and FYNNEI. Trimming shortened V by 6 bases and J by 4 bases, and 13 bases separated the two germline ends. This CDR3 comprises 13 residues. The CDR3 DNA reads as TGTGCCAGCAGCAAAACGACACAGTACGAGCAGTACTTC. Translation gives CASSKTTQYEQYF.

A note on this clone: Other DNA sequences in the same sample also yield this CDR3. V is TRBV5-1 and J is TRBJ2-5; 11 bases match TRBD2. Per germline, CDR1 SGHRS and CDR2 YFSETQ. CDR3 length: 15 amino acids. V lost 0 bases and J lost 4; bases outside the gene matches: 2. The CDR3 sequence: CASSLGTSGRETQYF. The DNA of the CDR3 is TGCGCCAGCAGCTTGGGTACTAGCGGGAGAGAGACCCAGTACTTC.

The V call is TRBV4-1, the J call TRBJ2-1; 7 bases line up with TRBD1. The germline CDR1 and CDR2 sequences are MGHRA and YSYEKL. The CDR3 length is 16 residues. V lost 1 base to trimming and J lost 7 bases; unmatched junction nucleotides: 10. CDR3: CASSQGVRQGKNEQFF. The CDR3 nucleotides read TGCGCCAGCAGCCAAGGGGTGAGACAGGGTAAAAATGAGCAGTTCTTC.

This chain connects TRBV7-9 to TRBJ2-1, with 12 bases aligning to TRBD2. V trimming: 5 bases; J trimming: 4 bases; junction bases outside the gene matches: 3. Germline CDR1 SEHNR, CDR2 FQNEAQ (reference sequence). This CDR3 region has 15 residues. The CDR3 loop reads CASSAGTSGYNEQFF. CDR3 DNA sequence: TGTGCCAGCAGCGCCGGGACTAGCGGGTACAATGAGCAGTTCTTC.

The chain carries TRBV5-1 and TRBJ2-2, with no clear D. The CDR3 runs 16 residues. Looked up from germline, CDR1 is SGHRS and CDR2 is YFSETQ. V was clipped by 4 bases and J by 1 base, with 14 bases between them. CDR3 sequence (DNA): TGCGCCAGCAGCCCCTCTCGCGCAGGGAACACCGGGGAGCTGTTTTTT. It specifies CASSPSRAGNTGELFF.

The chain has TRBV19 and TRBJ1-2; D gene ambiguous. This CDR3 comprises 14 residues. Per germline, CDR1 LNHDA and CDR2 SQIVND (reference sequence). Trimming took off 6 bases at V and 4 bases at J, with 15 bases between the two ends. The CDR3 is CASSLPQTLYGYTF. Written as DNA, the CDR3 is TGTGCCAGTAGCCTACCGCAGACTCTCTATGGCTACACCTTC.

V gene TRBV29-1 combines with J gene TRBJ2-2, with TRBD1 as a possible D gene (5 bases). Trimming removed 3 bases at V and 4 bases at J, with 9 bases between. Germline CDR1 SQVTM, CDR2 ANQGSEA. The CDR3 contains 13 residues. CDR3 in DNA: TGCAGCGTTGACAGGGTTAGCACCGGGGAGCTGTTTTTT. Residues: CSVDRVSTGELFF.

The V gene is TRBV27, the J gene TRBJ2-5; TRBD2 aligns across 8 bases. There are 18 residues in the CDR3. J was trimmed by 4 bases and V by 3 bases; bases with no gene match: 16. Germline V gene data show CDR1 as MNHEY and CDR2 as SMNVEV (reference sequence). The CDR3 loop is CASSFGAAGALGGETQYF. CDR3 bases: TGTGCCAGCAGTTTTGGGGCAGCGGGAGCTTTAGGAGGAGAGACCCAGTACTTC.

The genes are TRBV11-2 and TRBJ2-1, with TRBD1 identical over 7 bases. V lost 5 bases, J lost 4 bases, and 14 bases stayed unmatched. The CDR3 is made up of 17 amino acids. Germline V gives CDR1 SGHAT, CDR2 FQNNGV. CDR3 loop: CASSPNRAQGRYNEQFF. CDR3 in DNA: TGTGCCAGCAGCCCAAACCGTGCACAGGGGAGATACAATGAGCAGTTCTTC.

V usage is TRBV29-1 and J usage is TRBJ2-3, with D possibly being TRBD2 (6 bases). The CDR3 runs to 14 residues. V was cut by 0 bases and J by 2 bases, with 9 bases left in between. Looked up from germline, CDR1 is SQVTM and CDR2 is ANQGSEA. In nucleotides, the CDR3 is TGCAGCGTTGAAGAGGGACTGCTCACAGATACGCAGTATTTT. This translates into CSVEEGLLTDTQYF.

This chain connects TRBV25-1 to TRBJ1-1; D not certain. CDR3 length equals 10 residues. Trimming removed 3 bases at V and 10 bases at J, with 6 bases between. In germline, CDR1 is MGHDK, CDR2 SYGVNS. The CDR3 DNA reads as TGTGCCAGCAGTGAGTCGAGAGCTTTCTTT. It yields the protein CASSESRAFF.